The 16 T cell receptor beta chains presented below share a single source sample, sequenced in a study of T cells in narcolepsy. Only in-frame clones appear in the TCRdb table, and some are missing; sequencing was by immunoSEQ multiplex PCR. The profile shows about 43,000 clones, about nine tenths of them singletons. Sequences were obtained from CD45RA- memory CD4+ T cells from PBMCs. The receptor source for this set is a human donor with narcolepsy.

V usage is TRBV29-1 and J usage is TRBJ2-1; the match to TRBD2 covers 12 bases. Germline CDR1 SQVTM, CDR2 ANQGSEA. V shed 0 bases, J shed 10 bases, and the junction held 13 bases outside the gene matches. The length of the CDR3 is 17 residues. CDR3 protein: CSVEDPGTSGRLWEQFF. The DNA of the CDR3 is TGCAGCGTTGAAGATCCTGGAACTAGCGGGAGGCTGTGGGAGCAGTTCTTC.

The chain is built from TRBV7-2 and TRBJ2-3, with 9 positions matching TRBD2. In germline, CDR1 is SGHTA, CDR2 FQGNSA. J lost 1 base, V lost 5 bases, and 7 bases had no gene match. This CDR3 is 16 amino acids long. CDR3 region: CASSPQRTSGTDTQYF. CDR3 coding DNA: TGTGCCAGCAGCCCTCAGAGGACTAGCGGCACAGATACGCAGTATTTT.

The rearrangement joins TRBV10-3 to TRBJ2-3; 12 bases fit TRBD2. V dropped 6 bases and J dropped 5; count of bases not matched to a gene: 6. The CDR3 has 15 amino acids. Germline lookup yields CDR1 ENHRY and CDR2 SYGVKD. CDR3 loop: CAISASGGAQDTQYF. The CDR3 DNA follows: TGTGCCATCAGCGCTAGCGGGGGGGCCCAAGATACGCAGTATTTT.

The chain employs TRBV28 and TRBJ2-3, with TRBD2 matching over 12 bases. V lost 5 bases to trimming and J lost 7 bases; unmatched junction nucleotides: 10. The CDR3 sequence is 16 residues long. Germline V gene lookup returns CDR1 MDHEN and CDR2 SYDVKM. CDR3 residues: CASSPETSGSGYTQYF. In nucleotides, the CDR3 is TGTGCCAGCAGTCCTGAGACTAGCGGGAGTGGGTATACGCAGTATTTT.

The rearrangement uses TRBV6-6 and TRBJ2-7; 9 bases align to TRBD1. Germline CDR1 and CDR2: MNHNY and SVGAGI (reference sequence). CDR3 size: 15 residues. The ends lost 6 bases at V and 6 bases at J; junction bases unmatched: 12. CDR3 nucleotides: TGTGCCAGCAGCGCCCTGGGACAGGGCGTGGGCGAGCAGTACTTC. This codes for CASSALGQGVGEQYF.

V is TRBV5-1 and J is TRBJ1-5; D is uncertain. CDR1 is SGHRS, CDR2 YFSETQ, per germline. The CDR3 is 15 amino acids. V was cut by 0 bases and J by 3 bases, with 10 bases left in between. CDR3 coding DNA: TGCGCCAGCAGCTTGGATCGGGGAGTCAATCAGCCCCAGCATTTT. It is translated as CASSLDRGVNQPQHF.

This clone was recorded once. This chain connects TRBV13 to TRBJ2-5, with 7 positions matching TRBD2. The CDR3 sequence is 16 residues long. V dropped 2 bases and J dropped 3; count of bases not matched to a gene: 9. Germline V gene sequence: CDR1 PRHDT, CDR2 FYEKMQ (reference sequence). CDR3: CASSLREGRSKETQYF. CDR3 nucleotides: TGTGCCAGCAGCTTAAGGGAGGGAAGGTCCAAAGAGACCCAGTACTTC.

CDR3 sequence (DNA): TGTGCCAGCAGGGGGCAGGGACGGTCACCCCTCCACTTT. It codes for CASRGQGRSPLHF. The chain carries TRBV25-1 and TRBJ1-6; the D gene is possibly TRBD1 (5 bases). Germline assignment: CDR1 MGHDK and CDR2 SYGVNS. The CDR3 runs 13 residues. V shed 6 bases and J shed 10 bases, with 13 bases lying between them.

The CDR3 sequence: CASSPKTSGSNEQFF. DNA for the CDR3: TGTGCCAGCAGCCCAAAGACCAGCGGGTCCAATGAGCAGTTCTTC. The chain recombines TRBV4-2 with TRBJ2-1, with D perhaps matching TRBD2 (6 bases). From germline, CDR1 is LGHNA and CDR2 YNFKEQ. Trimming took off 4 bases at V and 6 bases at J, with 16 bases between the two ends. The CDR3 covers 15 residues.

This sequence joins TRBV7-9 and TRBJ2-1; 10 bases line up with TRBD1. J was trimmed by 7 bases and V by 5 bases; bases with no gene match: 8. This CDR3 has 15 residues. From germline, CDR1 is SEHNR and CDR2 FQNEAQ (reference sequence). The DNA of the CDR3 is TGTGCCAGCAGCCTCGCGGGACAGGGGTGGAATGAGCAGTTCTTC. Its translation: CASSLAGQGWNEQFF.

The CDR3 region is CASSRTTGAWETQYF. The DNA of the CDR3 is TGTGCCAGCAGTAGGACAACAGGGGCCTGGGAGACCCAGTACTTC. The J gene is TRBJ2-5, the V gene TRBV7-2; 7 positions agree with TRBD1. Germline CDR1 SGHTA, CDR2 FQGNSA. The CDR3 totals 15 residues. J lost 5 bases, V lost 6 bases, and 12 bases had no gene match.

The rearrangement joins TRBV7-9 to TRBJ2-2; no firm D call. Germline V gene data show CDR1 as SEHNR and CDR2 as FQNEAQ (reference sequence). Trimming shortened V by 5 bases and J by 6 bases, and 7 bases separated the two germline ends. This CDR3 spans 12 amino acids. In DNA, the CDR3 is TGTGCCAGCAGCCTCACGGCCGGGGAGCTGTTTTTT. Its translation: CASSLTAGELFF.

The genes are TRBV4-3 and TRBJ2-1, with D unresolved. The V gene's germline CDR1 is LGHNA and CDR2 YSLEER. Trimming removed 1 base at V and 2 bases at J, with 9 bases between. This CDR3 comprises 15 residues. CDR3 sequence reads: CASSQGDSPYNEQFF. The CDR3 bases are TGCGCCAGCAGCCAAGGGGATTCACCCTACAATGAGCAGTTCTTC.

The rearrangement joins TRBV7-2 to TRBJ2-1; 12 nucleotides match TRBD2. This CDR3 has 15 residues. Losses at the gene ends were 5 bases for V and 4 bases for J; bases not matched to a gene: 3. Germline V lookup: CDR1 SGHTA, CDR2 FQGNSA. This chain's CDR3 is CASSDTSGGYNEQFF. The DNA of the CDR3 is TGTGCCAGCAGCGATACTAGCGGGGGGTACAATGAGCAGTTCTTC.

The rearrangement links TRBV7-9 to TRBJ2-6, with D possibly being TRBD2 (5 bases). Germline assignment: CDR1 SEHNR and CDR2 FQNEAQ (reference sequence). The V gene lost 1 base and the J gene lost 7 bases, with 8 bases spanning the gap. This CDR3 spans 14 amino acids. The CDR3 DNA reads TGTGCCAGCAGCTTAGGAGGGAACGCCAACGTCCTGACTTTC. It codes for CASSLGGNANVLTF.

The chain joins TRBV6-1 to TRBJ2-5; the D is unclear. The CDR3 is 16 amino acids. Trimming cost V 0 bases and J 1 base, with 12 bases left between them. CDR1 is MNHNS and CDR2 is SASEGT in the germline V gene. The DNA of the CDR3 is TGTGCCAGCAGTGAAGCGTCGGTAACAGCCCAAGAGACCCAGTACTTC. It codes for CASSEASVTAQETQYF.